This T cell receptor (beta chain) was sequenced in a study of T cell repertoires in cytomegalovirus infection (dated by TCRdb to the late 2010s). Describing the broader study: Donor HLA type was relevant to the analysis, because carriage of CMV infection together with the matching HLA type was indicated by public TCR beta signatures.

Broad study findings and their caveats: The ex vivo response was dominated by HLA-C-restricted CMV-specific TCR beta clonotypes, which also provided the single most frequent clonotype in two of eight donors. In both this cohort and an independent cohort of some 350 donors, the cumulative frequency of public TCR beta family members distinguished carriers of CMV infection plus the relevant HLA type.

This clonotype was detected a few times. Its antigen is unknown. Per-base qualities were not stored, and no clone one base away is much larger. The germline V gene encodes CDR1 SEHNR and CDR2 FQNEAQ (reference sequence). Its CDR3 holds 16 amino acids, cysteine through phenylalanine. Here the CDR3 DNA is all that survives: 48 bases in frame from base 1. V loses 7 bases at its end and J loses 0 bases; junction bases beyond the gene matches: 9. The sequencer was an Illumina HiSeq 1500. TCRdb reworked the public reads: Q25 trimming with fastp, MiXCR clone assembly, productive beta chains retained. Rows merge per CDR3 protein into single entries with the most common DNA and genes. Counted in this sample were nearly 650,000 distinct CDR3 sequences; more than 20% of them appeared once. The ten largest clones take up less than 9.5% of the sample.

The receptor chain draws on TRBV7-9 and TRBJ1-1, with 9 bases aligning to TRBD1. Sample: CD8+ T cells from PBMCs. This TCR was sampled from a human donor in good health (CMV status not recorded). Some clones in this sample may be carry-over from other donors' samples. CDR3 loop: CASTPPGTGLNTEAFF. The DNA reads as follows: TGTGCCAGCACCCCCCCAGGGACAGGGTTGAACACTGAAGCTTTCTTT.